A single sample is the source of the 14 T cell receptor beta chains below, sequenced in a study of shared clonotypes between healthy human individuals. The assay was immunoSEQ multiplex PCR, and TCRdb's table has in-frame clones only and misses some. The sample holds about 1.5 million clones, roughly 98% seen once. Sequencing input: naive CD4+ T cells sorted from blood. Subset of the sample: CD45RA+ positively selected. The receptors come from a man aged 30 to 45 in good health.

This chain uses TRBV19 with TRBJ2-5, with D unresolved. V was trimmed by 5 bases and J by 1 base, leaving 11 bases between them. Germline lookup yields CDR1 LNHDA and CDR2 SQIVND (reference sequence). The CDR3 has 14 residues. The chain's CDR3 is CASSLQESQETQYF. CDR3 bases: TGTGCCAGTAGTCTGCAGGAAAGCCAAGAGACCCAGTACTTC.

In DNA form, the CDR3 reads TGTGCCAGCAGCAGGACTAGCGGGGCGAGCTCCTACAATGAGCAGTTCTTC. Translated, it gives CASSRTSGASSYNEQFF. J is TRBJ2-1 and V is TRBV7-9; 12 positions agree with TRBD2. Germline CDR1 and CDR2: SEHNR and FQNEAQ (reference sequence). The CDR3 contains 17 residues. V was clipped by 5 bases and J by 0 bases; unmatched bases: 5.

The J gene is TRBJ1-1, the V gene TRBV14; D remains unclear. V dropped 0 bases and J dropped 4 bases, with 9 bases sitting between them. Germline values: CDR1 SGHDN, CDR2 FVKESK. There are 14 residues in the CDR3. The CDR3 spells CASSQDLSSTEAFF. In DNA, the CDR3 is TGTGCCAGCAGCCAAGATCTGAGTAGCACTGAAGCTTTCTTT.

About this clone: Other DNA sequences from this sample encode an identical CDR3 as well. The rearrangement links TRBV20-1 to TRBJ2-3, with D unclear. This CDR3 spans 11 amino acids. The V end was cut by 3 bases, the J end by 6 bases, with 7 bases between. Per germline, CDR1 DFQATT and CDR2 SNEGSKA (reference sequence). The CDR3 DNA sequence: TGCAGTGCTAGTCGGCGGGATACGCAGTATTTT. Translated: CSASRRDTQYF.

The chain couples TRBV28 to TRBJ2-4; possibly TRBD1 for D (7 bases). This CDR3 contains 14 residues. The germline V gene encodes CDR1 MDHEN and CDR2 SYDVKM. The V gene lost 8 bases and the J gene lost 2 bases, with 13 bases spanning the gap. The CDR3 DNA sequence: TGTGCCAGCCCACCAGGGGGGTCCAAAAACATTCAGTACTTC. Its translation: CASPPGGSKNIQYF.

The rearrangement links TRBV28 to TRBJ2-7, with 7 bases matching TRBD2. With V trimmed by 3 bases and J by 1 base, 9 bases remained unmatched. The CDR3 is 16 amino acids. In germline, CDR1 is MDHEN, CDR2 SYDVKM. The CDR3 protein is CASSLVFGGLSYEQYF. The CDR3 DNA follows: TGTGCCAGCAGTTTGGTTTTCGGGGGGTTGTCCTACGAGCAGTACTTC.

This clone has a single count. Other nucleotide sequences from this sample produce the same CDR3. The V call is TRBV9, the J call TRBJ2-5; the D gene is possibly TRBD1 (5 bases). Looked up from germline, CDR1 is SGDLS and CDR2 is YYNGEE. The CDR3 consists of 14 residues. The ends were cut back, 0 bases at V and 2 bases at J, with 8 bases in the middle. The CDR3 here is CASSVGRGQETQYF. The CDR3 DNA reads TGTGCCAGCAGCGTAGGAAGGGGACAAGAGACCCAGTACTTC.

As for this clone: A junction boundary mismatches the germline segment, possibly from a read error. V usage is TRBV6-1 and J usage is TRBJ2-4, with 9 bases identical to TRBD2. Germline V lookup: CDR1 MNHNS, CDR2 SASEGT. The CDR3 has 17 amino acids. The CDR3: CASSELGTSRTNNIQYF. For the CDR3, the DNA is TGTGCCAGCAGTGAACTGGGGACTAGCCGAACCAATAACATTCAGTACTTC.

The V call is TRBV5-5, the J call TRBJ1-1; unclear D gene. The V gene lost 3 bases and the J gene lost 3 bases, with 12 bases spanning the gap. The CDR3 has 14 residues. The germline CDR1 and CDR2 sequences are SGHKS and YYEKEE (reference sequence). CDR3 in DNA: TGTGCCAGCAGCTCGAAGGCGGGAGACACTGAAGCTTTCTTT. Translation gives CASSSKAGDTEAFF.

The J gene is TRBJ2-5, the V gene TRBV2; maybe TRBD2 (6 bases). V was trimmed by 2 bases and J by 2 bases, leaving 9 bases between them. Germline values: CDR1 SNHLY, CDR2 FYNNEI. The CDR3 is 14 amino acids. The CDR3 DNA follows: TGTGCCAGCAGTGAAATTAGCGGACAAGAGACCCAGTACTTC. This encodes CASSEISGQETQYF.

CDR3: CASSLEWRVTEAFF. In DNA, the CDR3 is TGCGCCAGCAGCTTGGAGTGGAGGGTAACTGAAGCTTTCTTT. The chain employs TRBV5-1 and TRBJ1-1, with no clear D. CDR3 length: 14 amino acids. Germline assignment: CDR1 SGHRS and CDR2 YFSETQ. V dropped 0 bases and J dropped 5 bases, with 11 bases sitting between them.

V usage is TRBV7-9 and J usage is TRBJ2-3; tentative D call: TRBD2 (5 bases). V lost 0 bases, J lost 2 bases, and 12 bases lay in between. This CDR3 contains 16 residues. Germline-derived CDR1 and CDR2 are SEHNR and FQNEAQ (reference sequence). CDR3 sequence: CASSLALGVPTDTQYF. CDR3 bases: TGTGCCAGCAGCTTAGCGCTGGGAGTCCCCACAGATACGCAGTATTTT.

This chain uses TRBV14 with TRBJ2-1; no firm D call. The V gene lost 4 bases and the J gene lost 6 bases, with 16 bases spanning the gap. This CDR3 has 15 residues. Germline CDR1 is SGHDN and CDR2 is FVKESK. The CDR3 reads CASSLLKGGFNEQFF. In DNA form, the CDR3 reads TGTGCCAGCAGCCTTTTGAAAGGCGGATTCAATGAGCAGTTCTTC.

The chain employs TRBV27 and TRBJ1-1, with 9 bases identical to TRBD1. Germline lookup yields CDR1 MNHEY and CDR2 SMNVEV (reference sequence). This CDR3 is 15 amino acids long. J lost 5 bases, V lost 5 bases, and 9 bases had no gene match. In DNA, the CDR3 is TGTGCCAGCAGTGGGAACAGGGGGCGAAGGACTGAAGCTTTCTTT. Its translation: CASSGNRGRRTEAFF.